This T cell receptor beta chain was recovered during a study of T cell changes during pregnancy in multiple sclerosis. TCRdb's copy holds only in-frame clones and misses some; the assay was immunoSEQ multiplex PCR. The data contain about 68,000 clones, 80% to 95% of them seen just once; the ten biggest clones take up 3.7%. This CDR3 comprises 15 residues. Per germline, CDR1 LGHNA and CDR2 YSLEER. Trimming took 0 bases from V and 4 from J, leaving 10 bases between them. The chain uses TRBV4-3 and TRBJ2-1; weak D call: TRBD1 (6 bases). The TCR was taken from a female donor in good health, enrolled as a control in a pregnancy study. The material was peripheral blood, obtained after pregnancy. The CDR3 DNA reads as TGCGCCAGCAGCCAAGATCAGGGGCCTTACAATGAGCAGTTCTTC. This codes for CASSQDQGPYNEQFF.